This entry lists 25 T cell receptor beta chains sequenced from one sample in a study of spatial heterogeneity in lung cancer. Points from the study as a whole: The study found that expanded intratumoral alpha and beta TCR counts tracked tumor mutation counts.

TCRdb reanalysed the 5' RACE reads using MiXCR and keeps one entry per CDR3 protein. The sample includes approximately 18,000 distinct CDR3 sequences, 8.5% to 10% of them seen just once. These receptors lack a known antigen. Time point meaning: sample taken at primary tumor resection. The sequencing here drew on lung tumor tissue, taken at surgery. The receptors here all came from a female donor with early-stage non-small cell lung cancer.

This clonotype was seen a handful of times. As an off-target read in a library built for alpha chains, this beta chain has a frequency of little significance. V usage is TRBV20-1 and J usage is TRBJ2-1; weak D call: TRBD1 (5 bases). The V gene lost 1 base and the J gene lost 3 bases, with 13 bases spanning the gap. Germline lookup yields CDR1 DFQATT and CDR2 SNEGSKA (reference sequence). This CDR3 contains 15 residues. The CDR3 spells CSARVSAQGYNEQFF. Here the CDR3 DNA reads TGCAGTGCTAGAGTCTCGGCCCAGGGCTACAATGAGCAGTTCTTC.

In the case of this clonotype: This beta chain is an off-target read within a library intended for alpha chains, so its frequency means little. The chain is built from TRBV7-8 and TRBJ1-1; D remains unclear. Germline V gives CDR1 SGHVS, CDR2 FQNEAQ. The CDR3 has 11 residues. With 5 bases removed from V and 7 bases from J, the gap between germline ends came to 8 bases. The CDR3 coding sequence is TGTGCCAGCAGCCGGGAAGGTGAAGCTTTCTTT. It is translated as CASSREGEAFF.

This clonotype was counted between two and nine times. Within a library made for alpha chains, this beta chain is off target, and its count is uninformative. The chain has TRBV4-2 and TRBJ2-6; D perhaps matches TRBD1 (5 bases). This CDR3 region has 18 residues. CDR1 and CDR2 (germline): LGHNA, YNFKEQ. Trimming left V 2 bases short and J 2 bases short, with 16 bases between. In nucleotides, the CDR3 is TGTGCCAGCAGCCAACGGGCCGACAGATCCCCTGGGGCCAACGTCCTGACTTTC. Its protein is CASSQRADRSPGANVLTF.

The sample holds many counts of this clonotype. This beta chain is a stray read from a library made for alpha chains; its abundance is not meaningful. The V and J genes are TRBV28 and TRBJ1-2; TRBD1 aligns across 9 bases. CDR1 is MDHEN, CDR2 SYDVKM, per germline. The CDR3 runs to 15 residues. V lost 7 bases, J lost 4 bases, and 10 bases stayed unmatched. The CDR3 loop is CASTSRDRAFYGYTF. DNA for the CDR3: TGTGCCAGCACGTCCCGGGACAGGGCATTCTATGGCTACACCTTC.

By share, this clonotype counts as medium-sized (0.01 to 0.1%). For a library built for alpha chains, this beta chain is a stray read; little rests on its size. V and J are TRBV7-2 and TRBJ2-3; 12 nucleotides match TRBD2. There are 15 residues in the CDR3. V shed 5 bases, J shed 1 base, and the junction held 1 base outside the gene matches. The V gene's germline CDR1 is SGHTA and CDR2 FQGNSA. CDR3 loop: CASSRTSGGTDTQYF. CDR3 nucleotide sequence: TGTGCCAGCAGCCGGACTAGCGGGGGCACAGATACGCAGTATTTT.

With regard to this clonotype: The size of this beta chain means little, since it is a stray read in a library made for alpha chains. The V and J genes are TRBV7-9 and TRBJ2-5; 7 bases align to TRBD2. Trimming removed 6 bases from V and 1 base from J; junction bases left unmatched: 11. The CDR3 sequence is 16 residues long. CDR1 is SEHNR, CDR2 FQNEAQ, per germline (reference sequence). CDR3 amino acids: CASRRWLSGAQETQYF. CDR3 coding DNA: TGTGCCAGCAGGCGCTGGTTGAGCGGGGCCCAAGAGACCCAGTACTTC.

This clonotype occurred many times. This beta chain is an off-target read within a library intended for alpha chains, so its frequency means little. The chain joins TRBV20-1 to TRBJ2-7, with 9 bases matching TRBD2. The CDR3 runs 14 residues. Germline-derived CDR1 and CDR2 are DFQATT and SNEGSKA (reference sequence). V lost 3 bases and J lost 2; bases outside the gene matches: 5. The CDR3 sequence: CSASGLAGPYEQYF. The CDR3 bases are TGCAGTGCTAGTGGGCTAGCGGGGCCCTACGAGCAGTACTTC.

For this clonotype: This beta chain is an off-target read within a library intended for alpha chains, so its frequency means little. The chain couples TRBV20-1 to TRBJ1-4; perhaps TRBD1 as D (5 bases). Looked up from germline, CDR1 is DFQATT and CDR2 is SNEGSKA (reference sequence). V was shortened by 0 bases and J by 5 bases, with 16 bases between the two germline ends. This CDR3 has 16 amino acids. DNA of the CDR3: TGCAGTGCTAGAGATAACCGAGGGGCGGGGAATGAAAAACTGTTTTTT. It encodes CSARDNRGAGNEKLFF.

This clonotype came up many times. Within a library made for alpha chains, this beta chain is off target, and its count is uninformative. The chain uses TRBV19 and TRBJ2-6; a weak D match, TRBD1 (5 bases). V lost 4 bases and J lost 4, with 11 bases in between. The CDR3 runs to 15 residues. Germline CDR1 reads LNHDA; CDR2 reads SQIVND (reference sequence). The CDR3 nucleotides read TGTGCCAGTAGTACCCAGGGTACCGGGGCCAACGTCCTGACTTTC. This codes for CASSTQGTGANVLTF.

This clonotype was seen a few times. The size of this beta chain means little, since it is a stray read in a library made for alpha chains. V is TRBV20-1 and J is TRBJ2-3; D ambiguous. Trimming cost V 0 bases and J 0 bases, with 13 bases left between them. The CDR3 has 16 amino acids. Germline V CDR1 and CDR2: DFQATT, SNEGSKA (reference sequence). As DNA, the CDR3 is TGCAGTGCTAGAGAGGGCACAGACCCTAGCACAGATACGCAGTATTTT. This encodes CSAREGTDPSTDTQYF.

A few counts support this clonotype. Being off target in a library aimed at alpha chains, this beta chain has a size of little meaning. The CDR3 sequence: CATTYGDQAFF. In nucleotides, the CDR3 is TGTGCCACTACCTACGGGGATCAAGCTTTCTTT. This chain links TRBV24-1 with TRBJ1-1; D is unresolved. The CDR3 is 11 residues long. V lost 10 bases and J lost 9, with 14 bases in between. The germline V gene has CDR1 KGHDR and CDR2 SFDVKD.

This clonotype was seen repeatedly, ten times or more. This beta chain appears as a stray read in a library generated for alpha chains; its size is not informative. V gene TRBV3-1 combines with J gene TRBJ2-3; 13 bases match TRBD2. The CDR3 loop spans 15 amino acids. V was pared by 5 bases and J by 9 bases, with 8 bases of the junction left unmatched. Germline V gene lookup returns CDR1 LGHDT and CDR2 YNNKEL (reference sequence). The CDR3: CASSSTSGGARTQYF. As DNA, the CDR3 is TGTGCCAGCAGCAGTACTAGCGGGGGGGCCAGGACGCAGTATTTT.

This clonotype was counted between two and nine times. This beta chain is a stray read from a library made for alpha chains; its abundance is not meaningful. The chain couples TRBV7-2 to TRBJ2-1; D may be TRBD2 (6 bases). Trimming left V 5 bases short and J 16 bases short, with 21 bases between. The CDR3 is 13 residues long. Germline CDR1 and CDR2: SGHTA and FQGNSA. The CDR3 sequence: CASSANRRGLAFF. Written as DNA, the CDR3 is TGTGCCAGCAGCGCCAATCGGCGGGGTCTAGCATTCTTC. Using reference TRBV7-2 and TRBJ2-1 for the parts outside the CDR3, the full variable domain is GAGVSQSPSNKVTEKGKDVELRCDPISGHTALYWYRQSLGQGLEFLIYFQGNSAPDKSGLPSDRFSAERTGGSVSTLTIQRTQQEDSAVYLCASSANRRGLAFFGPGTRLTVL.

In this sample, this clonotype turned up many times. Since it is a stray read in a library aimed at alpha chains, this beta chain has a size that is not meaningful. The chain links TRBV9 to TRBJ1-6, with D perhaps matching TRBD1 (5 bases). CDR1 is SGDLS and CDR2 is YYNGEE in the germline V gene. V dropped 2 bases and J dropped 4 bases, with 7 bases sitting between them. CDR3 length: 14 residues. The CDR3: CASSVTDYNSPLHF. CDR3 in DNA: TGTGCCAGCAGCGTGACAGATTATAATTCACCCCTCCACTTT.

This clonotype was seen a handful of times. A library made for alpha chains picked up this beta chain off target, so its size means little. V is TRBV7-9 and J is TRBJ1-6, with TRBD1 identical over 8 bases. The CDR3 sequence is 15 residues long. The junction had 4 bases not matched to a gene; V was cut back by 2 bases and J by 7 bases. Looked up from germline, CDR1 is SEHNR and CDR2 is FQNEAQ (reference sequence). The CDR3 is CASSLQGAANSPLHF. In DNA, the CDR3 is TGTGCCAGCAGCTTACAGGGGGCTGCGAATTCACCCCTCCACTTT.

Details on this clonotype: This beta chain is a stray sequence in a library constructed for alpha chains; its clone size is not meaningful. The CDR3 here is CASTGRQGFSGYTF. The CDR3, as DNA: TGTGCCAGCACAGGCAGACAGGGGTTTTCTGGCTACACCTTC. The chain links TRBV13 to TRBJ1-2; 8 bases align to TRBD1. Germline CDR1 PRHDT, CDR2 FYEKMQ (reference sequence). There are 14 residues in the CDR3. The J segment lost 7 bases and the V segment lost 7 bases, leaving 11 bases of the junction unmatched.

This clonotype has only a few counts. The library was prepared for alpha chains; this beta chain is a stray read, so its frequency means little. CDR3 protein: CASSYDASSYNEQFF. DNA of the CDR3: TGTGCCAGCAGCTACGACGCGAGCTCCTACAATGAGCAGTTCTTC. This chain uses TRBV7-2 with TRBJ2-1; no clear D. Germline V gene sequence: CDR1 SGHTA, CDR2 FQGNSA. This CDR3 region has 15 residues. With 4 bases removed from V and 0 bases from J, the gap between germline ends came to 10 bases.

This clonotype has ten or more counts. The library was built for alpha chains, so this beta chain is an off-target read and its size means little. CDR3 region: CASSLETGRWDEQFF. CDR3 bases: TGCGCCAGCAGCTTGGAAACAGGGAGGTGGGATGAGCAGTTCTTC. The chain combines TRBV5-1 with TRBJ2-1; D possibly matches TRBD1 or TRBD2 (6 bases each). The length of the CDR3 is 15 residues. Germline V CDR1 and CDR2: SGHRS, YFSETQ. The V end was cut by 0 bases, the J end by 8 bases, with 15 bases between.

This clonotype was picked up a small number of times. This beta chain is off target for a library built for alpha chains, so its abundance means little. This chain joins TRBV7-9 and TRBJ2-2; D is perhaps TRBD1 (5 bases). The germline V gene encodes CDR1 SEHNR and CDR2 FQNEAQ (reference sequence). The CDR3 is 13 residues long. The V and J ends lost 8 bases and 4 bases respectively, with 11 bases between them. The CDR3 loop is CASQGKGTGELFF. For the CDR3, the DNA is TGTGCCAGCCAGGGCAAGGGCACCGGGGAGCTGTTTTTT. Full variable domain (outside the CDR3, taken from reference TRBV7-9 and TRBJ2-2): DTGVSQNPRHKITKRGQNVTFRCDPISEHNRLYWYRQTLGQGPEFLTYFQNEAQLEKSRLLSDRFSAERPKGSFSTLEIQRTEQGDSAMYLCASQGKGTGELFFGEGSRLTVL.

This clonotype was seen repeatedly, ten times or more. Since it is a stray read in a library aimed at alpha chains, this beta chain has a size that is not meaningful. The chain employs TRBV2 and TRBJ1-6, with no clear D. CDR3 size: 15 residues. Germline lookup yields CDR1 SNHLY and CDR2 FYNNEI. V gave up 3 bases and J gave up 8 bases, with 14 bases separating them. CDR3 region: CASSESVLSDSPLHF. CDR3 DNA: TGTGCCAGCAGTGAGAGCGTCCTTTCCGATTCACCCCTCCACTTT. Looking up the rest from reference TRBV2 and TRBJ1-6 gives the full variable domain: EPEVTQTPSHQVTQMGQEVILRCVPISNHLYFYWYRQILGQKVEFLVSFYNNEISEKSEIFDDQFSVERPDGSNFTLKIRSTKLEDSAMYFCASSESVLSDSPLHFGNGTRLTVT.

Note on this clonotype: Given a much more abundant clone one base away, this may be a read error. The conserved final phenylalanine or tryptophan is absent from the CDR3, which likely points to a read error. Within a library made for alpha chains, this beta chain is off target, and its count is uninformative. J is TRBJ2-5 and V is TRBV6-2 or TRBV6-3; a possible D gene is TRBD2 (5 bases). Trimming stripped 5 bases from V and 5 bases from J, with 21 bases between. Germline V gene data show CDR1 as MNHEY and CDR2 as SVGEGT. The CDR3 contains 16 residues. In DNA form, the CDR3 reads TGTGCCAGCAGTCCCCGAACCTTCGCTGAGCGGGAGACCCAGTACTCC. This codes for CASSPRTFAERETQYS.

The table lists this clonotype with many counts. A library prepared for alpha chains yielded this beta chain as an off-target read; its size is of little meaning. The chain has TRBV29-1 and TRBJ1-1; TRBD1 agrees at 8 bases. The germline gives CDR1 SQVTM, CDR2 ANQGSEA. This CDR3 has 14 amino acids. The ends lost 5 bases at V and 1 base at J; junction bases unmatched: 6. CDR3 sequence reads: CSVSTGAGNTEAFF. CDR3 in DNA: TGCAGCGTTTCGACAGGGGCCGGGAACACTGAAGCTTTCTTT.

About this clonotype itself: In a library made to pick up alpha chains, this beta chain is a stray read with a size that means little. The chain is built from TRBV20-1 and TRBJ2-1, with 7 bases aligning to TRBD1. The V and J ends lost 1 base and 6 bases, in that order; junction bases with no gene match: 6. This CDR3 is 14 amino acids long. Looked up from germline, CDR1 is DFQATT and CDR2 is SNEGSKA (reference sequence). The CDR3, as DNA: TGCAGTGCTAGAGTCTTAGGGGGCGGCAATGAGCAGTTCTTC. The encoded protein is CSARVLGGGNEQFF.

There are a few counts of this clonotype. The size of this beta chain means little, since it is a stray read in a library made for alpha chains. V is TRBV19 and J is TRBJ1-1; perhaps TRBD1 as D (5 bases). The CDR3 loop spans 16 amino acids. The V end was cut by 5 bases, the J end by 0 bases, with 16 bases between. CDR1 is LNHDA, CDR2 SQIVND, per germline (reference sequence). CDR3 nucleotides: TGTGCCAGTAGTCCCTACGTGGCAGGGATGAACACTGAAGCTTTCTTT. Its translation is CASSPYVAGMNTEAFF.

This clonotype was found many times. This beta chain is an unintended read in a library built for alpha chains; its size means little. The V gene is TRBV24-1, the J gene TRBJ2-1; weak D call: TRBD2 (7 bases). Trimming took 4 bases from V and 5 from J, leaving 14 bases between them. Germline assignment: CDR1 KGHDR and CDR2 SFDVKD. This CDR3 contains 15 residues. For the CDR3, the DNA is TGTGCCACCAGTGAGAAGGGGGGGCCGGACAATGAGCAGTTCTTC. Residues: CATSEKGGPDNEQFF.